This T cell receptor beta chain was profiled in a study of shared clonotypes between healthy human individuals. Study-wide background: Two female and three male donors aged 18 to 49 were enrolled. Donors had three CD4 naive, three CD4 memory, two CD8 naive and one CD8 memory plate apiece. General study findings and limits: Rarefaction analysis demonstrated incomplete sorted-subset sequencing notwithstanding large depth.

This clone came up a few times. Antigen specificity is unknown. Being one base from a much bigger clone, this may be a read error. Additional DNA sequences in this sample encode the identical CDR3. TCRdb's table, derived via immunoSEQ multiplex PCR, lists solely in-frame clones and lacks some. Seen here are some 2,500,000 clones, around 90% observed once, and the top ten hold approximately 0.41%. The clonotype was recovered from a man younger than 35 in good health. Some clones in this sample may be carry-over from other donors' samples. The sequencing input was naive CD4+ T cells from PBMCs. The subset denotes: CD45RA+ positively selected.

This chain's CDR3 is CASSLGADTQYF. DNA of the CDR3: TGTGCCAGCAGCTTAGGGGCAGATACGCAGTATTTT. This rearrangement joins TRBV7-2 to TRBJ2-3; D is undetermined. The germline V gene encodes CDR1 SGHTA and CDR2 FQGNSA. Trimming shortened V by 1 base and J by 4 bases, and 3 bases separated the two germline ends. This CDR3 contains 12 residues.